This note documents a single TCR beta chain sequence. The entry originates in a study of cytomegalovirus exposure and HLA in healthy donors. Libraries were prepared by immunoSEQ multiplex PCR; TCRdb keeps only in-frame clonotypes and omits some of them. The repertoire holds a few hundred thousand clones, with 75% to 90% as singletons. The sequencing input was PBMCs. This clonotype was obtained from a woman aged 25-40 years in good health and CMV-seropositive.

The CDR3 bases are TGTGCCAGCTCTTGGGGGGAGCTTAGCTATGGCTACACCTTC. Its translation is CASSWGELSYGYTF. The chain has TRBV18 and TRBJ1-2, with D tentatively TRBD1 (5 bases). V was trimmed by 6 bases and J by 4 bases, leaving 15 bases between them. The CDR3 runs 14 residues. Per the germline V gene, CDR1 is KGHSH and CDR2 is LQKENI.